The 31 T cell receptor beta chains given below trace back to one sample, sequenced in a study of blood T cells in healthy people across ages. It was with a sample-barcoded 5' primer and a J-beta primer mix that a second PCR of about 7 to 12 cycles was run. In TCRdb, the 5' RACE reads were re-called with MiXCR into one record per CDR3 protein. The table lists 1.5 million to 2 million distinct CDR3 sequences, roughly 27% of them singletons. Material for sequencing was blood. These TCRs come from a woman in her 30s in good health.

On this clonotype itself: This may stem from a read error, because a much larger clone lies one nucleotide away. The chain links TRBV6-5 to TRBJ2-7; TRBD2 agrees at 10 bases. The CDR3 runs 14 residues. The germline V gene has CDR1 MNHEY and CDR2 SVGAGI. The CDR3 reads CASSVAGGFYKQYF. The CDR3 region has the DNA TGTGCCAGCAGTGTAGCGGGAGGTTTCTACAAGCAGTACTTC.

This clonotype has a count of ten or more. This rearrangement joins TRBV12-3 or TRBV12-4 to TRBJ2-5; a weak D match, TRBD2 (6 bases). V gave up 4 bases and J gave up 0 bases, with 15 bases separating them. CDR3 size: 16 residues. CDR3 sequence reads: CASSSVQTGDQETQYF. CDR3 coding DNA: TGTGCCAGCAGTTCCGTACAGACGGGGGACCAAGAGACCCAGTACTTC.

This clonotype was found a few times. The chain employs TRBV18 and TRBJ1-1; a possible D gene is TRBD1 (6 bases). V gave up 5 bases and J gave up 0 bases, with 13 bases separating them. Germline CDR1 reads KGHSH; CDR2 reads LQKENI. CDR3 length: 15 amino acids. CDR3 protein: CASSWHREVNTEAFF. DNA of the CDR3: TGTGCCAGCTCATGGCACAGGGAGGTGAACACTGAAGCTTTCTTT.

This clonotype was counted a few times. The chain couples TRBV5-1 to TRBJ2-5; unclear D gene. The ends were cut back, 3 bases at V and 5 bases at J, with 11 bases in the middle. CDR1 and CDR2 (germline): SGHRS, YFSETQ. The CDR3 spans 13 residues. CDR3 sequence: CASSYFGRETQYF. In DNA form, the CDR3 reads TGCGCCAGCAGCTACTTTGGGCGGGAGACCCAGTACTTC. Complete variable domain (other parts from reference TRBV5-1 and TRBJ2-5): KAGVTQTPRYLIKTRGQQVTLSCSPISGHRSVSWYQQTPGQGLQFLFEYFSETQRNKGNFPGRFSGRQFSNSRSEMNVSTLELGDSALYLCASSYFGRETQYFGPGTRLLVL.

This clonotype showed up just a few times. The genes are TRBV7-2 and TRBJ1-6, with TRBD1 matching 7 bases. CDR1 is SGHTA, CDR2 FQGNSA, per germline. Losses at the gene ends were 1 base for V and 7 bases for J; bases not matched to a gene: 7. The CDR3 runs 16 residues. The CDR3 DNA reads as TGTGCCAGCAGCTTAGTATTTGCAGGGGGGAATTCACCCCTCCACTTT. Amino acids: CASSLVFAGGNSPLHF.

This chain connects TRBV5-1 to TRBJ2-1; 14 positions agree with TRBD2. Trimming cost V 6 bases and J 6 bases; bases outside gene matches: 26. The CDR3 length is 22 residues. Looked up from germline, CDR1 is SGHRS and CDR2 is YFSETQ. CDR3 nucleotide sequence: TGCGCCAGCATCCTCCACCGATTGAGACTAGCGGGAGGGCCGTTTAGGTCCAATGAGCAGTTCTTC. Its translation: CASILHRLRLAGGPFRSNEQFF.

This clonotype has just a few counts. This chain uses TRBV28 with TRBJ2-3, with 9 bases identical to TRBD1. CDR3 length: 17 residues. V gave up 5 bases and J gave up 1 base; unmatched junction bases: 10. Germline-derived CDR1 and CDR2 are MDHEN and SYDVKM. The CDR3 DNA is TGTGCCAGCAGTGCCAGGACAGGGGAGAAAGGCACAGATACGCAGTATTTT. The encoded protein is CASSARTGEKGTDTQYF.

In this sample, this clonotype turned up a few times. The rearrangement joins TRBV4-1 to TRBJ2-1; 11 nucleotides match TRBD2. Unmatched junction bases numbered 9, after V lost 2 bases and J lost 12 bases. This CDR3 comprises 15 residues. Germline CDR1 reads MGHRA; CDR2 reads YSYEKL. The CDR3 spells CASSQPPGLAAPQFF. The CDR3 DNA is TGCGCCAGCAGCCAACCGCCGGGACTAGCGGCACCGCAGTTCTTC.

The V gene is TRBV5-6, the J gene TRBJ2-1, with D possibly TRBD1 on 5 matching bases. With the DNA end fitting TRBJ2-7 better, the J assignment may be wrong. The germline CDR1 and CDR2 sequences are SGHDT and YYEEEE. The CDR3 is made up of 16 amino acids. This CDR3 is CASSAIDWTSYNEQYF. CDR3 DNA sequence: TGTGCCAGCAGCGCGATAGACTGGACATCCTACAATGAGCAGTACTTC.

This clonotype has at least ten counts. The CDR3 loop is CASSAVSSYNEQFF. In nucleotides, the CDR3 is TGCGCCAGCAGTGCGGTAAGCTCCTACAATGAGCAGTTCTTC. The chain couples TRBV4-3 to TRBJ2-1; no definite D call. This CDR3 is 14 amino acids long. CDR1 is LGHNA and CDR2 is YSLEER in the germline V gene. Trimming took off 6 bases at V and 0 bases at J, with 9 bases between the two ends.

The chain carries TRBV6-1 and TRBJ1-5; no firm D call. The CDR3 loop spans 14 amino acids. V was trimmed by 4 bases and J by 6 bases, leaving 13 bases between them. The germline V gene encodes CDR1 MNHNS and CDR2 SASEGT. CDR3 region: CASSVNVWGQPQHF. The DNA for the CDR3 is TGTGCCAGCAGTGTTAATGTTTGGGGTCAGCCCCAGCATTTT.

The chain has TRBV18 and TRBJ1-5; D may be TRBD1 (6 bases). Trimming cost V 5 bases and J 9 bases, with 17 bases left between them. CDR1 and CDR2 (germline): KGHSH, LQKENI. This CDR3 region has 14 residues. The CDR3 DNA reads TGTGCCAGCTCAGCGGACGGGGGCTTGGGGCCCCAGCATTTT. It encodes CASSADGGLGPQHF.

This clonotype has only a few counts. V usage is TRBV7-9 and J usage is TRBJ2-7; 7 bases agree with TRBD1. V dropped 8 bases and J dropped 4; count of bases not matched to a gene: 11. This CDR3 contains 14 residues. Germline V gene lookup returns CDR1 SEHNR and CDR2 FQNEAQ (reference sequence). DNA for the CDR3: TGTGCCAGCGGGGACAGTGCGACTGTATACGAGCAGTACTTC. Protein sequence: CASGDSATVYEQYF.

This clonotype came up a few times. V usage is TRBV7-2 and J usage is TRBJ1-2, with D possibly being TRBD1 (5 bases). This CDR3 has 16 amino acids. The germline V and J ends were trimmed by 1 base and 8 bases, with 20 bases remaining between them. Per the germline V gene, CDR1 is SGHTA and CDR2 is FQGNSA. DNA for the CDR3: TGTGCCAGCAGCTTAGGTGGTTCTTTGGGACGTCAGGGCTACACCTTC. It is translated as CASSLGGSLGRQGYTF.

The rearrangement joins TRBV28 to TRBJ2-7; TRBD2 matches at 7 bases. V was clipped by 5 bases and J by 1 base; unmatched bases: 2. Germline loops: CDR1 MDHEN, CDR2 SYDVKM. CDR3 size: 13 residues. In nucleotides, the CDR3 is TGTGCCAGCAGTACTAGCGCTTCCTACGAGCAGTACTTC. Translated: CASSTSASYEQYF.

The chain carries TRBV5-1 and TRBJ2-7; unclear D gene. The J call is uncertain, as TRBJ2-5 better fits the DNA end. CDR1 is SGHRS and CDR2 is YFSETQ in the germline V gene. The length of the CDR3 is 13 residues. The chain's CDR3 is CASRLGMSETQYF. The CDR3 bases are TGCGCCAGCAGACTGGGGATGAGTGAGACCCAGTACTTC.

This clonotype was counted between two and nine times. The J gene is TRBJ1-5, the V gene TRBV10-2; no clear D gene. Germline V gene sequence: CDR1 WSHSY, CDR2 SAAADI. The CDR3 is 14 residues long. Trimming cost V 2 bases and J 0 bases, with 5 bases left between them. CDR3 in amino acids: CASSENNSNQPQHF. CDR3 DNA sequence: TGCGCCAGCAGTGAGAATAATAGCAATCAGCCCCAGCATTTT.

This clonotype was seen a few times. This chain connects TRBV5-1 to TRBJ1-1; perhaps TRBD1 as D (6 bases). Trimming pared 1 base from V and 1 base from J, leaving 11 bases between. The germline CDR1 and CDR2 sequences are SGHRS and YFSETQ. This CDR3 is built from 15 residues. The CDR3 sequence: CASSLRQAPNTEAFF. The CDR3 region has the DNA TGCGCCAGCAGCTTGAGACAGGCCCCGAACACTGAAGCTTTCTTT.

Turning to this clonotype: A much more abundant neighbour one base away suggests this may be a read error. The J gene is TRBJ2-3, the V gene TRBV7-2; 7 positions agree with TRBD2. V was pared by 1 base and J by 3 bases, with 4 bases of the junction left unmatched. The CDR3 spans 15 residues. The germline CDR1 and CDR2 sequences are SGHTA and FQGNSA. CDR3 sequence reads: CTSSLGAGKTDTQYF. Written as DNA, the CDR3 is TGTACCAGCAGCTTAGGAGCGGGGAAAACAGATACGCAGTATTTT.

This chain uses TRBV10-3 with TRBJ2-1; D may be TRBD1 or TRBD2 (5 bases each). The CDR3 contains 14 residues. Trimming removed 4 bases from V and 8 bases from J, with 15 bases in between. Germline V gives CDR1 ENHRY, CDR2 SYGVKD. The CDR3, as DNA: TGTGCCATCAGTGGGGGGAGACTGAGGGATGAGCAGTTCTTC. It yields the protein CAISGGRLRDEQFF.

V usage is TRBV28 and J usage is TRBJ2-4; D is unresolved. CDR1 MDHEN and CDR2 SYDVKM come from the germline V gene. Trimming took 6 bases from V and 3 from J, leaving 9 bases between them. CDR3 length: 13 residues. CDR3 sequence reads: CASRDPVKNIQYF. CDR3 bases: TGTGCCAGCAGGGATCCCGTCAAAAACATTCAGTACTTC.

The J gene is TRBJ1-2, the V gene TRBV6-5; 8 positions agree with TRBD1. The V and J ends lost 0 bases and 14 bases, in that order; junction bases with no gene match: 14. The CDR3 runs 15 residues. Germline V CDR1 and CDR2: MNHEY, SVGAGI. The CDR3 bases are TGTGCCAGCAGTTACTCGAGAGACAGGGGTTCCCTCGGTACCTTC. Protein product: CASSYSRDRGSLGTF.

This clonotype showed up many times. The V and J genes are TRBV29-1 and TRBJ2-7; 9 nucleotides match TRBD1. After removal of 6 bases from V and 5 bases from J, the junction contained 8 bases not matched to a gene. The CDR3 covers 13 residues. Germline assignment: CDR1 SQVTM and CDR2 ANQGSEA. The chain's CDR3 is CSVIGTGSNEQYF. The CDR3 coding sequence is TGCAGCGTCATCGGGACAGGGTCCAACGAGCAGTACTTC.

Only a few counts were recorded for this clonotype. This rearrangement joins TRBV5-5 to TRBJ1-2, with a tentative D call TRBD1 (5 bases). V dropped 4 bases and J dropped 0 bases, with 13 bases sitting between them. This CDR3 comprises 15 residues. Germline CDR1 reads SGHKS; CDR2 reads YYEKEE (reference sequence). CDR3 amino acids: CASSPDRGTNYGYTF. The CDR3 region has the DNA TGTGCCAGCAGCCCTGACCGGGGGACTAACTATGGCTACACCTTC.

This chain uses TRBV2 with TRBJ1-2, with 8 positions matching TRBD1. The CDR3 is made up of 12 amino acids. J lost 7 bases, V lost 3 bases, and 1 base had no gene match. Germline CDR1 SNHLY, CDR2 FYNNEI. The CDR3 nucleotides are TGTGCCAGCAGTGACGACAGGGGTGGCTACACCTTC. Its translation: CASSDDRGGYTF.

The CDR3 coding sequence is TGTGCCAGCAGCTTTGGCGTTGCCCCAGCTGTAGTTGATGAGCAGTACTTC. Translation: CASSFGVAPAVVDEQYF. The chain recombines TRBV5-6 with TRBJ2-5; D is unclear. The V gene lost 2 bases and the J gene lost 11 bases, with 28 bases spanning the gap. Germline CDR1 is SGHDT and CDR2 is YYEEEE. The CDR3 runs to 17 residues.

The chain combines TRBV18 with TRBJ2-1; D is unresolved. Per the germline V gene, CDR1 is KGHSH and CDR2 is LQKENI. The V gene lost 0 bases and the J gene lost 5 bases, with 5 bases spanning the gap. The CDR3 loop spans 13 amino acids. The CDR3 nucleotides are TGTGCCAGCTCACCACCTCGGCACAATGAGCAGTTCTTC. This encodes CASSPPRHNEQFF.

This CDR3 is CGAKVGNEQFF. The CDR3 nucleotides are TGCGGCGCGAAAGTAGGCAATGAGCAGTTCTTC. The V gene is TRBV29-1, the J gene TRBJ2-1; no definite D call. Germline-derived CDR1 and CDR2 are SQVTM and ANQGSEA. This CDR3 is 11 amino acids long.

This clonotype turned up a few times. The CDR3 is CASSPAGSRSYNEQFF. The CDR3 DNA follows: TGTGCCAGCAGCCCAGCGGGGTCCCGCTCCTACAATGAGCAGTTCTTC. This chain joins TRBV14 and TRBJ2-1; 7 bases are shared with TRBD2. Trimming cost V 4 bases and J 0 bases; bases outside gene matches: 6. Germline CDR1 and CDR2: SGHDN and FVKESK. CDR3 size: 16 residues.

In its sample, this clonotype was seen a few times. The junction departs from the called germline gene at one end, perhaps through a read error. The rearrangement joins TRBV5-5 to TRBJ2-7; no reliable D call. Germline V gives CDR1 SGHKS, CDR2 YYEKEE (reference sequence). CDR3 length: 14 amino acids. The CDR3 protein is CANSFEAAAYEQYF. The CDR3 coding sequence is TGTGCCAACAGCTTTGAGGCGGCGGCCTACGAGCAGTACTTC.

As for this clonotype: Its ends do not fully match the called genes, so a read error is possible. The rearrangement uses TRBV15 and TRBJ2-1, with D possibly being TRBD2 (5 bases). Germline V gene data show CDR1 as LNHNV and CDR2 as YYDKDF (reference sequence). This CDR3 spans 14 amino acids. The CDR3: CTTSRERRDNEQFF. CDR3 in DNA: TGTACCACCAGCAGAGAAAGGCGGGACAATGAGCAGTTCTTC.